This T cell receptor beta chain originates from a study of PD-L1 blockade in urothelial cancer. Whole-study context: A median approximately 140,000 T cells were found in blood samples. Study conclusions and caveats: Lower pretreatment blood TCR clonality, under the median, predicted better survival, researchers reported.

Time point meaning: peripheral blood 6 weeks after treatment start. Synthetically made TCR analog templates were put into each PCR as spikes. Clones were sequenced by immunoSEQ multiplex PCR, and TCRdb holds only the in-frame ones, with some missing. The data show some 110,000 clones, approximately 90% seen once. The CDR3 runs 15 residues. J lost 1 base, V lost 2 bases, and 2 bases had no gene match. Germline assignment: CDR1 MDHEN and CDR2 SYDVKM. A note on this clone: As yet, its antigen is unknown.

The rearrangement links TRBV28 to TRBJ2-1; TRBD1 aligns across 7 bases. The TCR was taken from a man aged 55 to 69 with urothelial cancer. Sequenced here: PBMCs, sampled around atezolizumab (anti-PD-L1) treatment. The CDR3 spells CASSLATGSYNEQFF. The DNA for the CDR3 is TGTGCCAGCAGTTTAGCGACAGGGTCCTACAATGAGCAGTTCTTC.